The sequence of this TCR beta chain was determined in a study of cytomegalovirus exposure and HLA in healthy donors. Trimming took 4 bases from V and 6 from J; bases not matched to a gene: 7. The length of the CDR3 is 15 residues. Per the germline V gene, CDR1 is SGHAT and CDR2 is FQNNGV. The study, taken as a whole, reports: With DRB1 most and HLA-C fewest, TCR association rates differed between HLA loci in a later analysis. Later, an analysis found that common viral pathogens appeared to be linked with several of the most significant clusters.

About this clone: The target antigen is unknown.

Amplification used 60 Vbeta primers and 13 Jbeta primers. TCRdb's table, derived via immunoSEQ multiplex PCR, lists solely in-frame clones and lacks some. Here the sample table reports some 130,000 clones. The receptor was isolated from a man younger than 35 in good health and CMV-seronegative. V usage is TRBV11-2 and J usage is TRBJ2-1; 9 bases agree with TRBD2. Input material: PBMCs. This chain's CDR3 is CASSSSAGGLNEQFF. CDR3 in DNA: TGTGCCAGCAGCTCGTCTGCGGGGGGGCTCAATGAGCAGTTCTTC.